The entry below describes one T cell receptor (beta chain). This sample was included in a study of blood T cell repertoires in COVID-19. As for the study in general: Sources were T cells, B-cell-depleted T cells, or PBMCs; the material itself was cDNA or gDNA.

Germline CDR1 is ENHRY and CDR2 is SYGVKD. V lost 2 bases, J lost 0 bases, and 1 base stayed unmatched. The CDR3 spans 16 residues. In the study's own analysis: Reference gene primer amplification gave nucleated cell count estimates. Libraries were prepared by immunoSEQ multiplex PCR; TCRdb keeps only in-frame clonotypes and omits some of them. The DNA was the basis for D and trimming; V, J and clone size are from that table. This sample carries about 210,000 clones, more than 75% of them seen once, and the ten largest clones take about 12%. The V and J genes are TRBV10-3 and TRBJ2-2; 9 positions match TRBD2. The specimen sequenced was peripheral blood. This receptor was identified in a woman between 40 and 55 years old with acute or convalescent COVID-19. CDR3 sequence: CAISEGGGANTGELFF. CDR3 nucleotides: TGTGCCATCAGTGAGGGCGGGGGGGCGAACACCGGGGAGCTGTTTTTT.